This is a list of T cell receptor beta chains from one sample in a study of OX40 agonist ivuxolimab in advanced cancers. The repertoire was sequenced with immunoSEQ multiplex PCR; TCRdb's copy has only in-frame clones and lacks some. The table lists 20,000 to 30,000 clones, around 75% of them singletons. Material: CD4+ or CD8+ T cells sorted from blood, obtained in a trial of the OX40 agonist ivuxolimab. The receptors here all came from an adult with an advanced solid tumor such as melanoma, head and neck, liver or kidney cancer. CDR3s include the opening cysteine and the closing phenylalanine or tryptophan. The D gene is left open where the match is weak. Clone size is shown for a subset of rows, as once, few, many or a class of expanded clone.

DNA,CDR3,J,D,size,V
TGTGCCACCAGCAGAGAAGGTCGGGGCTCCCTCAACCACGAGCAGTACTTC,CATSREGRGSLNHEQYF,TRBJ2-7,-,-,TRBV15
TGCGCCAGCAGCCAAGGGCCCCAGGCTCCAGAGACCCAGTACTTC,CASSQGPQAPETQYF,TRBJ2-5,-,-,TRBV4-1
TGTGCCAGCAGCTTAGCTCTAGCGAGGAGCACAGATACGCAGTATTTT,CASSLALARSTDTQYF,TRBJ2-3,-,-,TRBV11-2
TGTGCCAGCAGTTTATCGGGTCAGGGATATGGCTACACCTTC,CASSLSGQGYGYTF,TRBJ1-2,-,medium-sized,TRBV27
TGCAGCTGGAAGGGGACAGATCCTTATGGCTACACCTTC,CSWKGTDPYGYTF,TRBJ1-2,TRBD1,once,TRBV29-1
TGTGCCAGCAGTTACTCGGGTAGTGGCTATGGGGAGACCCAGTACTTC,CASSYSGSGYGETQYF,TRBJ2-5,-,-,TRBV6-5
TGTGCCAGCAGCATGACAGGGGGTGAAAGCTATGGCTACACCTTC,CASSMTGGESYGYTF,TRBJ1-2,TRBD1,-,TRBV6-1
TGTGCCAGCAGGACGACTGGGGCCAACGTCCTGACTTTC,CASRTTGANVLTF,TRBJ2-6,-,-,TRBV7-8
TGTGCCAGCAGTTTCGGGGGGCCCAACACAGATACGCAGTATTTT,CASSFGGPNTDTQYF,TRBJ2-3,-,-,TRBV28
TGTGCCAGCAGCTTGGGACAGGAGTATTCACCCCTCCACTTT,CASSLGQEYSPLHF,TRBJ1-6,TRBD1,-,TRBV27
TGTGCCAGCAGTTTACAGGGGAACTATGGCTACACCTTC,CASSLQGNYGYTF,TRBJ1-2,TRBD1,-,TRBV5-4
TGTGCCAGCAGCCCCGGGTCCAGAAGCACAGATACGCAGTATTTT,CASSPGSRSTDTQYF,TRBJ2-3,-,-,TRBV11-2